Listed here is a single T cell receptor (beta chain). The antigen is unknown. This record belongs to a study of shared clonotypes between healthy human individuals. The study, taken as a whole, reports: Few donors restricted represented genetic and exposure-history diversity. Depth was large, yet rarefaction showed that sorted-subset sequencing was incomplete.

Generated by immunoSEQ multiplex PCR, the TCRdb table keeps only in-frame clones and is missing some. The sample shows millions of clones, approximately 94% of them seen only once. CD45RO-negative, CCR7-positively selected cells formed the naive CD8 fraction, excluding terminally differentiated effector memory CD45RA+ cells. The CDR3 runs to 16 residues. Trimming shortened V by 0 bases and J by 2 bases, and 14 bases separated the two germline ends. Per germline, CDR1 MNHEY and CDR2 SVGAGI. The TCR comes from a man aged 18 to 35 in good health. Some clones in this sample may be carry-over from other donors' samples. Sequenced sample: naive CD8+ T cells from PBMCs. The chain combines TRBV6-5 with TRBJ2-7; a weak D match, TRBD1 (6 bases). CDR3 sequence: CASSYSSGQRAYEQYF. The CDR3 bases are TGTGCCAGCAGTTACTCGTCCGGACAGAGAGCCTACGAGCAGTACTTC.